This T cell receptor beta chain appears in the sequencing data of a study of T-cell memory formation after mild COVID-19. Background on the study: The two donors had largely donor-specific TCR clusters.

Concerning this clonotype: Its antigen is currently unknown.

The germline CDR1 and CDR2 sequences are MNHEY and SVGAGI. The length of the CDR3 is 13 residues. V shed 2 bases and J shed 2 bases, with 1 base lying between them. Study results and caveats: Of the contracting clones, CD4+ ones lay mainly in CM and EM, and CD8+ ones in EMRA. Second-wave clones that peaked on day 37 lacked confirmed SARS-CoV-2 specificity. CD4/CD8 balance characterized clones contracting day 15 to 85, and CD4+ skew characterized later expanders.

One entry per CDR3 protein, called by TCRdb with MiXCR from the 5' RACE reads. The data contain over 130,000 distinct CDR3 sequences, 13% to 15% of them seen just once; the ten biggest clones take up about 29%. The rearrangement links TRBV6-5 to TRBJ2-6; D ambiguous. The sample comprised PBMCs or a T cell subset sorted from them (not recorded which). The TCR comes from an adult woman who had mild COVID-19 (a few samples of this study predate the infection). Cell type and time point are not known. The CDR3 here is CASSYAGANVLTF. CDR3 nucleotide sequence: TGTGCCAGCAGTTACGCTGGGGCCAACGTCCTGACTTTC.